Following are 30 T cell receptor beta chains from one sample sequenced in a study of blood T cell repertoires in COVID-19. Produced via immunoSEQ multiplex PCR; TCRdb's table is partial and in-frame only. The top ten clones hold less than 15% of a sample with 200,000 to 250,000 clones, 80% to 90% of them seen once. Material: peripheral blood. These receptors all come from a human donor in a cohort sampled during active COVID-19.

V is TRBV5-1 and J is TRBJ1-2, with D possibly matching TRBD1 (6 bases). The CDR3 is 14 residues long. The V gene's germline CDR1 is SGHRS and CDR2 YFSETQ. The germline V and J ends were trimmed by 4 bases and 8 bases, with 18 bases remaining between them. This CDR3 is CASSPPGQLSGYTF. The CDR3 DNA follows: TGCGCCAGCAGCCCACCGGGACAACTTAGCGGCTACACCTTC.

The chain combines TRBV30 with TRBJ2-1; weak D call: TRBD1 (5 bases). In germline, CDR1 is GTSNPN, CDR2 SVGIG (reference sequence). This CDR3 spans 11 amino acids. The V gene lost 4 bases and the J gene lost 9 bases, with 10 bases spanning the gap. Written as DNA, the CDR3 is TGTGCCTGGACTCAGGGTGCTGAGCAGTTCTTC. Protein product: CAWTQGAEQFF.

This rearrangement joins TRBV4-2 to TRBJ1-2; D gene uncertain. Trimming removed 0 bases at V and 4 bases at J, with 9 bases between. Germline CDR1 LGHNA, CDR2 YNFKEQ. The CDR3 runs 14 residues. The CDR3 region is CASSQEGSGYGYTF. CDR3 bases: TGTGCCAGCAGCCAAGAAGGATCGGGCTATGGCTACACCTTC.

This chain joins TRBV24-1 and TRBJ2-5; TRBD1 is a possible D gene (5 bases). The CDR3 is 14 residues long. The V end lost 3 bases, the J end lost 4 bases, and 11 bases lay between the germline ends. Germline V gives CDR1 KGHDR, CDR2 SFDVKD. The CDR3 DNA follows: TGTGCCACCAGTGATGGAGACAGCACAGAGACCCAGTACTTC. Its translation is CATSDGDSTETQYF.

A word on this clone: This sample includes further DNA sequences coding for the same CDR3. CDR3 amino acids: CASSLAGLQETQYF. The CDR3 bases are TGTGCCAGCAGCTTAGCGGGACTACAAGAGACCCAGTACTTC. The chain recombines TRBV7-2 with TRBJ2-5; TRBD2 matches at 7 bases. Germline CDR1 is SGHTA and CDR2 is FQGNSA. This CDR3 region has 14 residues. J lost 2 bases, V lost 0 bases, and 0 bases had no gene match.

The CDR3 DNA reads TGTGCCAGCACCGCCGGAGGGGCTGAAGCTTTCTTT. This encodes CASTAGGAEAFF. This chain uses TRBV11-2 with TRBJ1-1; a possible D gene is TRBD1 (5 bases). The V gene's germline CDR1 is SGHAT and CDR2 FQNNGV. The CDR3 covers 12 residues. Between the trimmed V and J ends, which lost 7 bases and 6 bases, there was a span of 12 bases.

Written as DNA, the CDR3 is TGTGCCAGTAGTCTCCAAGGGAGTTATAGCAATCAGCCCCAGCATTTT. Encoded protein: CASSLQGSYSNQPQHF. This sequence joins TRBV19 and TRBJ1-5; D remains ambiguous. The V gene's germline CDR1 is LNHDA and CDR2 SQIVND (reference sequence). The CDR3 totals 16 residues. V was pared by 5 bases and J by 0 bases, with 14 bases between.

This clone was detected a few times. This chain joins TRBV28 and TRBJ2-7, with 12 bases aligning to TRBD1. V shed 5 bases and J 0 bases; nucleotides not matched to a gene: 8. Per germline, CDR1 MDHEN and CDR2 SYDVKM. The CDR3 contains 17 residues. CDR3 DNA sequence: TGTGCCAGCAGTCTAGGGGACAGGGGGCCATTCTCCTACGAGCAGTACTTC. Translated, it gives CASSLGDRGPFSYEQYF.

The CDR3 protein is CASGGSAKNIQYF. CDR3 DNA sequence: TGTGCCAGCGGGGGGAGTGCCAAAAACATTCAGTACTTC. This chain links TRBV6-5 with TRBJ2-4; possibly TRBD2 for D (6 bases). The ends were cut back, 8 bases at V and 1 base at J, with 9 bases in the middle. The CDR3 extends over 13 amino acids. Germline V lookup: CDR1 MNHEY, CDR2 SVGAGI.

The CDR3 here is CASSSASFTGELFF. CDR3 DNA sequence: TGTGCCAGCAGCTCCGCGAGCTTCACCGGGGAGCTGTTTTTT. This sequence joins TRBV9 and TRBJ2-2; D ambiguous. Trimming pared 4 bases from V and 4 bases from J, leaving 11 bases between. The germline V gene has CDR1 SGDLS and CDR2 YYNGEE. CDR3 length: 14 residues.

For the CDR3, the DNA is TGTGCCAGCAGTCCCAGCCGGCCGGGATACGAGCAGTACTTC. As protein: CASSPSRPGYEQYF. The genes are TRBV27 and TRBJ2-7; possible D gene TRBD2, 5 bases. The CDR3 sequence is 14 residues long. V was cut by 5 bases and J by 4 bases, with 15 bases left in between. The germline CDR1 and CDR2 sequences are MNHEY and SMNVEV (reference sequence).

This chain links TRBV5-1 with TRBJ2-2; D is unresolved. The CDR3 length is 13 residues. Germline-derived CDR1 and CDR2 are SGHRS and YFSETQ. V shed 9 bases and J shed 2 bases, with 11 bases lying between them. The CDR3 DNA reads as TGCGCCACTTCGACTGGTAACACCGGGGAGCTGTTTTTT. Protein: CATSTGNTGELFF. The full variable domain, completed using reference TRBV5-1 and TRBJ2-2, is KAGVTQTPRYLIKTRGQQVTLSCSPISGHRSVSWYQQTPGQGLQFLFEYFSETQRNKGNFPGRFSGRQFSNSRSEMNVSTLELGDSALYLCATSTGNTGELFFGEGSRLTVL.

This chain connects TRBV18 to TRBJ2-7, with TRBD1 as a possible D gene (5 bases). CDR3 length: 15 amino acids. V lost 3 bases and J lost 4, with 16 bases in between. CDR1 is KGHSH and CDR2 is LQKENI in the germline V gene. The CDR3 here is CASSPRTGPEYEQYF. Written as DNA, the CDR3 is TGTGCCAGCTCACCCCGAACAGGTCCAGAGTACGAGCAGTACTTC.

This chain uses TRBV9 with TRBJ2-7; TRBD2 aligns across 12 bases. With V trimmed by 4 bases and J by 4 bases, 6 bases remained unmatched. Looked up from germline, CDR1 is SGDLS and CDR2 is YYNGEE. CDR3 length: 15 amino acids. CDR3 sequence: CASSLTGLAGYEQYF. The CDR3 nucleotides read TGTGCCAGCAGCTTAACCGGACTAGCGGGATACGAGCAGTACTTC.

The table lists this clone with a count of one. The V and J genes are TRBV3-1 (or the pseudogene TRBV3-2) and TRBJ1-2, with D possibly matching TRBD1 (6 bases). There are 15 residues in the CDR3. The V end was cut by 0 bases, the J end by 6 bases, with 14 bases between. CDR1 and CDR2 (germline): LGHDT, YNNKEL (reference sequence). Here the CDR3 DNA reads TGTGCCAGCAGCCAAGATACAGGGAGAGGGAATGGCTACACCTTC. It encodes CASSQDTGRGNGYTF.

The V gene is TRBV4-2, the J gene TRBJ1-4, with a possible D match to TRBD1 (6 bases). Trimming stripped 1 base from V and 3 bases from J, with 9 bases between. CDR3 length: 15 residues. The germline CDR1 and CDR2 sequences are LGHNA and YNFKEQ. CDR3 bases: TGTGCCAGCAGCCAAGTGGGGGGGCCTAATGAAAAACTGTTTTTT. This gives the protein CASSQVGGPNEKLFF.

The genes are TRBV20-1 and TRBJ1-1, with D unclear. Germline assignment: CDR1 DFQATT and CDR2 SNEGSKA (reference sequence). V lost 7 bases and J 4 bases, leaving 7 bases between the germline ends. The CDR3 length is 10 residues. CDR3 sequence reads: CSVGRTEAFF. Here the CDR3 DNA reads TGCAGTGTTGGCCGCACTGAAGCTTTCTTT.

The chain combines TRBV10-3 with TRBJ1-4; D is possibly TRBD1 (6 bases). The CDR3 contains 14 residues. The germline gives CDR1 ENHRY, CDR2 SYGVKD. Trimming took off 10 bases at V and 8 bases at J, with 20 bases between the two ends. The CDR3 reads CATAVGQGTEKLFF. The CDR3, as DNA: TGTGCCACCGCCGTCGGGCAGGGGACCGAAAAACTGTTTTTT.

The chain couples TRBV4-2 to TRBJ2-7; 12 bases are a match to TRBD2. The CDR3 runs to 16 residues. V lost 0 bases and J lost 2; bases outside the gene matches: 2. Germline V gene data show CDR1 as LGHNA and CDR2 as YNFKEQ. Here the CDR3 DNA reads TGTGCCAGCAGCCAAGATTGGACTAGCGGGGCCTACGAGCAGTACTTC. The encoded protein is CASSQDWTSGAYEQYF.

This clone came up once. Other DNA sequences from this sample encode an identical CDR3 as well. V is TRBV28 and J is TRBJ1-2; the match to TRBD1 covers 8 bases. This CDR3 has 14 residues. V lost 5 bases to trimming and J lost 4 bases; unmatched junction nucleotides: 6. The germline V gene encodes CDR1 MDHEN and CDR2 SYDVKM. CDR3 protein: CASSPPGQAYGYTF. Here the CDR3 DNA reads TGTGCCAGCAGTCCACCGGGACAGGCCTATGGCTACACCTTC.

This chain's CDR3 is CASSRKGLDEQYF. The CDR3 DNA reads TGTGCCAGCAGCAGAAAGGGACTAGACGAGCAGTACTTC. The chain carries TRBV2 and TRBJ2-7; 8 bases map to TRBD2. This CDR3 comprises 13 residues. Germline V gene data show CDR1 as SNHLY and CDR2 as FYNNEI. The trim removed 6 bases at V and 5 bases at J, leaving 6 bases unmatched.

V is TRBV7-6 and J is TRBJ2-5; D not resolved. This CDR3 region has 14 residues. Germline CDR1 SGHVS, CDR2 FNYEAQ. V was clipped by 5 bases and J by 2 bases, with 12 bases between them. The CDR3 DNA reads TGTGCCAGCAGCCAGACGGCGAGGCAAGAGACCCAGTACTTC. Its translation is CASSQTARQETQYF. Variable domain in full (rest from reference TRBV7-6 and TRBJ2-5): GAGVSQSPRYKVTKRGQDVALRCDPISGHVSLYWYRQALGQGPEFLTYFNYEAQQDKSGLPNDRFSAERPEGSISTLTIQRTEQRDSAMYRCASSQTARQETQYFGPGTRLLVL.

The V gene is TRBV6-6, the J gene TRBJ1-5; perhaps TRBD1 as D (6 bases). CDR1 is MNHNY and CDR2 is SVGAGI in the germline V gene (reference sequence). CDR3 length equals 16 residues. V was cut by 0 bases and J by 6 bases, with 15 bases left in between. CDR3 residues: CASSYSAQGNRQPQHF. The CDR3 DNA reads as TGTGCCAGCAGTTACTCGGCACAGGGTAATCGTCAGCCCCAGCATTTT.

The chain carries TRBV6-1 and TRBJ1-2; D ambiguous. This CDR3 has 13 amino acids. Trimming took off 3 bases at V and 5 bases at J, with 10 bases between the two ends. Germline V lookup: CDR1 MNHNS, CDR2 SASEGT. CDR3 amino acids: CASSEGRKYGYTF. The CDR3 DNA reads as TGTGCCAGCAGTGAGGGCCGAAAATATGGCTACACCTTC.

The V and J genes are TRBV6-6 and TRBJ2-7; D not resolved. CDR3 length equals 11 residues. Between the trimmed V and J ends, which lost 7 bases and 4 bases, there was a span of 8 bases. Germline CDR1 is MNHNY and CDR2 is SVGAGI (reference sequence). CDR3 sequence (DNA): TGTGCCAGCAAGCTCATGTACGAGCAGTACTTC. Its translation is CASKLMYEQYF.

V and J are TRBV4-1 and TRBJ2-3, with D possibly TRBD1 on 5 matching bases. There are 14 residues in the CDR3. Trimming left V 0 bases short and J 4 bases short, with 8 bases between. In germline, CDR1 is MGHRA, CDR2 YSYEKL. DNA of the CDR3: TGCGCCAGCAGCCAAGATCAGGGCCCAGATACGCAGTATTTT. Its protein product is CASSQDQGPDTQYF.

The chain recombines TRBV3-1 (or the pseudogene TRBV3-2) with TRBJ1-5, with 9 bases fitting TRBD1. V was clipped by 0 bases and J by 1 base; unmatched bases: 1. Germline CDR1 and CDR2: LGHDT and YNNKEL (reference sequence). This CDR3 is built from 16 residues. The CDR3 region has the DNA TGTGCCAGCAGCCAAGACGGGACAGGGAGCAATCAGCCCCAGCATTTT. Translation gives CASSQDGTGSNQPQHF.

The CDR3: CASSLGRAGSTTGELFF. The CDR3 DNA reads as TGTGCCAGCAGCTTAGGGCGGGCCGGGAGTACCACCGGGGAGCTGTTTTTT. This rearrangement joins TRBV7-2 to TRBJ2-2; the D gene is possibly TRBD2 (6 bases). This CDR3 is built from 17 residues. V shed 1 base and J shed 4 bases, with 16 bases lying between them. CDR1 and CDR2 (germline): SGHTA, FQGNSA. Variable domain in full (rest from reference TRBV7-2 and TRBJ2-2): GAGVSQSPSNKVTEKGKDVELRCDPISGHTALYWYRQSLGQGLEFLIYFQGNSAPDKSGLPSDRFSAERTGGSVSTLTIQRTQQEDSAVYLCASSLGRAGSTTGELFFGEGSRLTVL.

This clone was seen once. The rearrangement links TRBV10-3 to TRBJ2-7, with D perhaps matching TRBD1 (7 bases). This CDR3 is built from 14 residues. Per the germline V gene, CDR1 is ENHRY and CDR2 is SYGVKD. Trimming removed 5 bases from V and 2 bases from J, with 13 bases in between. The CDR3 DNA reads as TGTGCCATCAGTTTGACAGGGACTGCCTACGAGCAGTACTTC. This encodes CAISLTGTAYEQYF.

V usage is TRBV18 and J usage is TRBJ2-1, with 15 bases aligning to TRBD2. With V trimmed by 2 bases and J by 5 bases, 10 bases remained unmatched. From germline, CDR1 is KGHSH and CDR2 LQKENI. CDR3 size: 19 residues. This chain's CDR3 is CASSPVPRTSGGGHNEQFF. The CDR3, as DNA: TGTGCCAGCTCACCAGTTCCCCGGACTAGCGGGGGGGGGCACAATGAGCAGTTCTTC.